The 17 T cell receptor beta chains listed next were all sequenced from one sample in a study of shared clonotypes between healthy human individuals. Produced via immunoSEQ multiplex PCR; TCRdb's table is partial and in-frame only. The profile shows roughly 1.5 million clones, approximately 98% of them singletons. The sample taken for sequencing was naive CD4+ T cells sorted from blood. As to subset: CD45RA+ positively selected. The receptors here all came from a man in his thirties or forties in good health.

The chain links TRBV15 to TRBJ1-2; D not certain. The CDR3 spans 13 residues. Trimming stripped 1 base from V and 4 bases from J, with 7 bases between. Looked up from germline, CDR1 is LNHNV and CDR2 is YYDKDF (reference sequence). Here the CDR3 reads CATSRVGVYGYTF. For the CDR3, the DNA is TGTGCCACCAGCAGAGTGGGAGTCTATGGCTACACCTTC.

Only one count was recorded for this clone. V gene TRBV5-4 combines with J gene TRBJ2-3; 14 bases align to TRBD2. The trim removed 5 bases at V and 0 bases at J, leaving 8 bases unmatched. The CDR3 runs to 18 residues. The germline V gene has CDR1 SGHNT and CDR2 YYREEE (reference sequence). CDR3 coding DNA: TGTGCCAGCAGTAAGGGACTAGCGGGAGTAGCTAGCACAGATACGCAGTATTTT. This codes for CASSKGLAGVASTDTQYF.

J is TRBJ2-2 and V is TRBV30; D perhaps matches TRBD2 (5 bases). The CDR3 length is 14 residues. Germline lookup yields CDR1 GTSNPN and CDR2 SVGIG (reference sequence). V was trimmed by 0 bases and J by 4 bases, leaving 9 bases between them. The CDR3 protein is CAWSVRRTTGELFF. CDR3 nucleotides: TGTGCCTGGAGTGTAAGGAGGACCACCGGGGAGCTGTTTTTT.

This sequence joins TRBV4-1 and TRBJ2-2; tentatively, D is TRBD1 (5 bases). Trimming took off 1 base at V and 9 bases at J, with 12 bases between the two ends. This CDR3 spans 14 amino acids. Germline V gene lookup returns CDR1 MGHRA and CDR2 YSYEKL. The CDR3 protein is CASSQVARAWELFF. Written as DNA, the CDR3 is TGCGCCAGCAGCCAAGTGGCCAGGGCCTGGGAGCTGTTTTTT.

The chain couples TRBV4-2 to TRBJ2-1; 7 bases fit TRBD2. Germline CDR1 and CDR2: LGHNA and YNFKEQ. After removal of 6 bases from V and 0 bases from J, the junction contained 14 bases not matched to a gene. This CDR3 region has 18 residues. The CDR3 region has the DNA TGTGCCAGCAGACACGGAATTGGGGGAGGGAACTCCTACAATGAGCAGTTCTTC. Amino acid sequence: CASRHGIGGGNSYNEQFF.

As to this clone: Different DNA sequences within this sample yield the same CDR3. CDR3 loop: CASSLRTGMNTEAFF. CDR3 nucleotide sequence: TGTGCCAGCAGCCTCCGGACGGGCATGAACACTGAAGCTTTCTTT. This chain links TRBV14 with TRBJ1-1, with no clear D. Per germline, CDR1 SGHDN and CDR2 FVKESK. Trimming cost V 4 bases and J 0 bases, with 12 bases left between them. The CDR3 length is 15 residues.

The rearrangement links TRBV7-9 to TRBJ1-1, with D tentatively TRBD1 (5 bases). This CDR3 is built from 16 residues. Trimming stripped 5 bases from V and 4 bases from J, with 20 bases between. CDR1 is SEHNR, CDR2 FQNEAQ, per germline (reference sequence). CDR3 loop: CASSPPQMGVATEAFF. In DNA form, the CDR3 reads TGTGCCAGCAGCCCACCCCAGATGGGGGTCGCCACTGAAGCTTTCTTT.

The chain recombines TRBV4-3 with TRBJ2-2; D remains ambiguous. The CDR3 loop spans 15 amino acids. The germline CDR1 and CDR2 sequences are LGHNA and YSLEER. Trimming removed 5 bases at V and 1 base at J, with 11 bases between. The CDR3 region is CASSLGGVNTGELFF. As DNA, the CDR3 is TGCGCCAGCAGCTTAGGTGGGGTGAACACCGGGGAGCTGTTTTTT.

This sequence joins TRBV19 and TRBJ1-1; D might be TRBD1 (5 bases). The germline V gene encodes CDR1 LNHDA and CDR2 SQIVND (reference sequence). V gave up 1 base and J gave up 0 bases, with 9 bases separating them. This CDR3 contains 15 residues. DNA for the CDR3: TGTGCCAGTAGTATAGGAGGGACCATGAACACTGAAGCTTTCTTT. This gives the protein CASSIGGTMNTEAFF. The full variable domain, rest sourced from reference TRBV19 and TRBJ1-1, is DGGITQSPKYLFRKEGQNVTLSCEQNLNHDAMYWYRQDPGQGLRLIYYSQIVNDFQKGDIAEGYSVSREKKESFPLTVTSAQKNPTAFYLCASSIGGTMNTEAFFGQGTRLTVV.

The V gene is TRBV19, the J gene TRBJ2-3, with D possibly being TRBD1 (6 bases). V lost 3 bases and J lost 1, with 17 bases in between. The CDR3 length is 17 residues. The germline V gene encodes CDR1 LNHDA and CDR2 SQIVND (reference sequence). CDR3 sequence (DNA): TGTGCCAGTAGTATCGACAGGTTTGGCCGCCGCACAGATACGCAGTATTTT. Its translation: CASSIDRFGRRTDTQYF.

V and J are TRBV9 and TRBJ2-1; 8 bases align to TRBD2. This CDR3 has 17 residues. V lost 0 bases and J lost 3; bases outside the gene matches: 8. Per germline, CDR1 SGDLS and CDR2 YYNGEE. CDR3 residues: CASSVVPAGEHYNEQFF. DNA for the CDR3: TGTGCCAGCAGCGTAGTCCCAGCGGGAGAACACTACAATGAGCAGTTCTTC.

This sequence joins TRBV5-5 and TRBJ1-2; D not certain. Trimming removed 4 bases from V and 2 bases from J, with 12 bases in between. CDR1 is SGHKS, CDR2 YYEKEE, per germline (reference sequence). The CDR3 sequence is 14 residues long. CDR3 nucleotide sequence: TGTGCCAGCAGCCCTGGGCTGGGCAACTATGGCTACACCTTC. Residues: CASSPGLGNYGYTF.

This chain links TRBV29-1 with TRBJ2-1, with D possibly called TRBD1 or TRBD2 (5 bases each). The CDR3 extends over 11 amino acids. Trimming left V 8 bases short and J 9 bases short, with 14 bases between. Germline CDR1 reads SQVTM; CDR2 reads ANQGSEA. The CDR3 protein is CSCGQRGEQFF. The DNA for the CDR3 is TGCAGCTGTGGCCAGAGGGGTGAGCAGTTCTTC.

This CDR3 reads CASSLDVSGEKLFF. The CDR3 DNA reads as TGTGCCAGCTCTCTGGACGTAAGCGGGGAAAAACTGTTTTTT. The chain links TRBV18 to TRBJ1-4, with no clear D. Trimming removed 6 bases from V and 8 bases from J, with 16 bases in between. There are 14 residues in the CDR3. Germline CDR1 reads KGHSH; CDR2 reads LQKENI.

The genes are TRBV5-4 and TRBJ2-7, with D possibly TRBD2 on 6 matching bases. V lost 2 bases to trimming and J lost 2 bases, with 14 bases between them. CDR1 is SGHNT and CDR2 is YYREEE in the germline V gene (reference sequence). CDR3 length equals 15 residues. The CDR3 region has the DNA TGTGCCAGCAGCTTAGGAGGGACGGGGGCCTACGAGCAGTACTTC. As protein: CASSLGGTGAYEQYF.

The rearrangement joins TRBV5-4 to TRBJ2-3; a possible D gene is TRBD2 (5 bases). The CDR3 totals 16 residues. V gave up 2 bases and J gave up 4 bases, with 17 bases separating them. Germline V gene lookup returns CDR1 SGHNT and CDR2 YYREEE (reference sequence). CDR3 sequence: CASSLAGVGRADTQYF. DNA of the CDR3: TGTGCCAGCAGCTTAGCTGGAGTCGGGCGGGCAGATACGCAGTATTTT.

The J gene is TRBJ2-1, the V gene TRBV6-1; the match to TRBD2 covers 12 bases. Germline V gene lookup returns CDR1 MNHNS and CDR2 SASEGT. The CDR3 length is 13 residues. V lost 7 bases and J lost 9; bases outside the gene matches: 4. This CDR3 reads CASTRLAGVEQFF. The CDR3 coding sequence is TGTGCCAGCACCCGACTAGCGGGAGTTGAGCAGTTCTTC.